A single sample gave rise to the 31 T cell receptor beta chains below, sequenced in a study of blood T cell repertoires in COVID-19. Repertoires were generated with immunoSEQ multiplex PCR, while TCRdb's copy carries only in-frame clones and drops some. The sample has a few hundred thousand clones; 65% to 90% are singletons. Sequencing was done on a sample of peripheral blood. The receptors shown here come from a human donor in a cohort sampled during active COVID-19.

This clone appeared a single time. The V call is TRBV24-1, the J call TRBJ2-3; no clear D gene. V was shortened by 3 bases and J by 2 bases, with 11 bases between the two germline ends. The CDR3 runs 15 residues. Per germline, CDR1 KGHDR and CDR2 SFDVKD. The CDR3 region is CATSDPRAFTDTQYF. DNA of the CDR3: TGTGCCACCAGTGATCCGAGAGCCTTCACAGATACGCAGTATTTT.

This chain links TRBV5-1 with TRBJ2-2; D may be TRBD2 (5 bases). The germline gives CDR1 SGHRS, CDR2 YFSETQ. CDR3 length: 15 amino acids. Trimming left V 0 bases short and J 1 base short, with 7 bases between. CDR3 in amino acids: CASSLGTVNTGELFF. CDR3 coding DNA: TGCGCCAGCAGCTTGGGGACTGTGAACACCGGGGAGCTGTTTTTT.

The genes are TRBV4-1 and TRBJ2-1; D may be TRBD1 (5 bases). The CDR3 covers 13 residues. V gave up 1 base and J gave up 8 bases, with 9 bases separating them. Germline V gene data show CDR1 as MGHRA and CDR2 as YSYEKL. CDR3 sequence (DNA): TGCGCCAGCAGCCAAGGACAGAGGTATGAGCAGTTCTTC. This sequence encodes CASSQGQRYEQFF.

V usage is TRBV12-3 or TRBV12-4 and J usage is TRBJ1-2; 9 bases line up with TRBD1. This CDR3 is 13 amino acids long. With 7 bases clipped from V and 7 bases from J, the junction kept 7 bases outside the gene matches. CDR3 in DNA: TGTGCCAGCACCTTACAGGGGGCAAGTGGCTACACCTTC. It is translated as CASTLQGASGYTF.

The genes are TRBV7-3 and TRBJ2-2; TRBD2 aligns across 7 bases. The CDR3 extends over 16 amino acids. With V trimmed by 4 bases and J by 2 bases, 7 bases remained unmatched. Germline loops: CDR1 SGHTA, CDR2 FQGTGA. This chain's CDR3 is CASSWGPGLNTGELFF. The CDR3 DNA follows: TGTGCCAGCAGCTGGGGACCGGGACTAAACACCGGGGAGCTGTTTTTT.

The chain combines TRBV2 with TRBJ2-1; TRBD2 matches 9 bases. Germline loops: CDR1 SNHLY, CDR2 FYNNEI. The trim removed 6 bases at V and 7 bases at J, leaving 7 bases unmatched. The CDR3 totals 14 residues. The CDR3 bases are TGTGCCAGCAGCTCAGCGGGGGGTCGTAATGAGCAGTTCTTC. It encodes CASSSAGGRNEQFF.

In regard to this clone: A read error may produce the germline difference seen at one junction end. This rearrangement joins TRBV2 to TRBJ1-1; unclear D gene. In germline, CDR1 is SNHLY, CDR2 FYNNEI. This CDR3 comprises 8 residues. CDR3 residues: CASSGSSF. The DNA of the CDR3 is TGTGCCAGCTCCGGGTCGAGTTTT.

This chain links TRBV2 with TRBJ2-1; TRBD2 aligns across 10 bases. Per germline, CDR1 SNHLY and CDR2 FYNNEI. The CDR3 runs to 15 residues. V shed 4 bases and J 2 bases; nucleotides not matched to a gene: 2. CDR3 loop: CASSGGTSAYNEQFF. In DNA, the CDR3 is TGTGCCAGCAGTGGGGGGACTAGCGCCTACAATGAGCAGTTCTTC.

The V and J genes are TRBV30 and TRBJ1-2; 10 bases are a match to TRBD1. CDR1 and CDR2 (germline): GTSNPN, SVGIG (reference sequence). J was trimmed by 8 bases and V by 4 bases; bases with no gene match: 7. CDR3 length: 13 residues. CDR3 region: CAWNGDRGGGYTF. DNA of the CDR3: TGTGCCTGGAATGGGGACAGGGGCGGAGGCTACACCTTC.

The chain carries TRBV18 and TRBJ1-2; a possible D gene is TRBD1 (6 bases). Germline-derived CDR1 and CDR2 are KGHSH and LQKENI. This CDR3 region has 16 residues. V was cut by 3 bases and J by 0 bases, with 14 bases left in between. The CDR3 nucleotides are TGTGCCAGCTCACCTAGGACAGCGAAAACTAACTATGGCTACACCTTC. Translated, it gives CASSPRTAKTNYGYTF.

The CDR3 here is CASSFGTSGVANTGELFF. The CDR3, as DNA: TGCGCCAGCAGCTTCGGGACTAGCGGGGTTGCGAACACCGGGGAGCTGTTTTTT. This rearrangement joins TRBV5-1 to TRBJ2-2, with 13 bases lining up with TRBD2. CDR1 SGHRS and CDR2 YFSETQ come from the germline V gene. The CDR3 is 18 residues long. V trimming: 2 bases; J trimming: 0 bases; junction bases outside the gene matches: 4.

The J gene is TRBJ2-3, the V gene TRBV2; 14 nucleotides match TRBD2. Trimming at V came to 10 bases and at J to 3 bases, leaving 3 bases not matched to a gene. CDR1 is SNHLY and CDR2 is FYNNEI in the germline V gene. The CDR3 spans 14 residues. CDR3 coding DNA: TGTGCCACAAGACTAGCGGGGGGGACAGATACGCAGTATTTT. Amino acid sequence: CATRLAGGTDTQYF.

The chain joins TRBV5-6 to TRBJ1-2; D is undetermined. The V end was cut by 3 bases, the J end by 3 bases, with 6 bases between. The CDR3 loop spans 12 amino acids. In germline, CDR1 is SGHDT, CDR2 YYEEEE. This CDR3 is CASSYRDYGYTF. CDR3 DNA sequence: TGTGCCAGCAGCTACCGGGACTATGGCTACACCTTC.

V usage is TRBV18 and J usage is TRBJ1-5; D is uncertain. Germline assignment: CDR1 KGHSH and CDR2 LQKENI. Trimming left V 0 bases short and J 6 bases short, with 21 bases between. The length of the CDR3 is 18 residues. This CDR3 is CASSPPRAGPMDRQPQHF. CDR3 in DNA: TGTGCCAGCTCACCACCGAGGGCAGGACCAATGGACCGTCAGCCCCAGCATTTT.

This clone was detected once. The CDR3, as DNA: TGTGCCAGCAGCCAAGTGTCCGGGATGCGACGTTATGGCTACACCTTC. Protein sequence: CASSQVSGMRRYGYTF. The chain employs TRBV4-2 and TRBJ1-2; D unclear. This CDR3 region has 16 residues. In germline, CDR1 is LGHNA, CDR2 YNFKEQ. Deletions cut 1 base from V and 5 bases from J, with 17 bases between.

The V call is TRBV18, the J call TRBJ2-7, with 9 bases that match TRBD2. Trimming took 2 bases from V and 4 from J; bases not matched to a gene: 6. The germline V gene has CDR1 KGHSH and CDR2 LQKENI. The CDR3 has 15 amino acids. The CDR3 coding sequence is TGTGCCAGCTCACCAGAGAGCGGGGGGTTGTACGAGCAGTACTTC. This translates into CASSPESGGLYEQYF.

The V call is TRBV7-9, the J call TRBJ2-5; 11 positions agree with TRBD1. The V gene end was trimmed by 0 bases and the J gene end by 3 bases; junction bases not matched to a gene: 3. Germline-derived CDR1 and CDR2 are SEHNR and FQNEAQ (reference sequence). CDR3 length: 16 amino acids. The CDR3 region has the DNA TGTGCCAGCAGCTTAGCGGGACAGGGGGTTAAAGAGACCCAGTACTTC. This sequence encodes CASSLAGQGVKETQYF.

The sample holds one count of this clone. CDR3 DNA sequence: TGTGCCAGCAGCTTAGGCCCCCGAGCTAACACTGAAGCTTTCTTT. It is translated as CASSLGPRANTEAFF. This chain joins TRBV11-2 and TRBJ1-1; D is undetermined. The CDR3 runs to 15 residues. Germline V CDR1 and CDR2: SGHAT, FQNNGV. V was clipped by 1 base and J by 2 bases, with 11 bases between them.

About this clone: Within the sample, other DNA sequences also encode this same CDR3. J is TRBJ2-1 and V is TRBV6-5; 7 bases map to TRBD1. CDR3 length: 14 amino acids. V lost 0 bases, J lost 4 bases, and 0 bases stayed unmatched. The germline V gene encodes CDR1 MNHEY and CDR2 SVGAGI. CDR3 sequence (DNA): TGTGCCAGCAGTTACTCGGGACAGTACAATGAGCAGTTCTTC. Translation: CASSYSGQYNEQFF.

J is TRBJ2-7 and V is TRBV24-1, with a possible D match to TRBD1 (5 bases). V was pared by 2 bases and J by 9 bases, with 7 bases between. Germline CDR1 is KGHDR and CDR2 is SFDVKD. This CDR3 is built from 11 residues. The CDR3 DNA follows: TGTGCCACCAGTGATTCTGACAGGCAGTACTTC. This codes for CATSDSDRQYF.

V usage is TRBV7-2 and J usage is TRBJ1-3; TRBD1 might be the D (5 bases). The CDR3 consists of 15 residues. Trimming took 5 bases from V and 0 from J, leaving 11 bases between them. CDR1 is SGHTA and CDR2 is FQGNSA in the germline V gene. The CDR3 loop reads CASSPGTFSGNTIYF. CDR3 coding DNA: TGTGCCAGCAGCCCCGGGACTTTCTCTGGAAACACCATATATTTT.

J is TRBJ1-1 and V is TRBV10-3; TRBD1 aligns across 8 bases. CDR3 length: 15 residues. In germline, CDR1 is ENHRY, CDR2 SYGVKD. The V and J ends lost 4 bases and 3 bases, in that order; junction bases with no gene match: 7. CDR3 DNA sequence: TGTGCCATCAGTGCCTCGACAGGGGCGTACACTGAAGCTTTCTTT. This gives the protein CAISASTGAYTEAFF.

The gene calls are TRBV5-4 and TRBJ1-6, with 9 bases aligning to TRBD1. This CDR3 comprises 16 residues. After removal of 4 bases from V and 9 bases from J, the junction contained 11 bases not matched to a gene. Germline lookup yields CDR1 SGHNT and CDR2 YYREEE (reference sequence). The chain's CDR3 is CASSPGGTGGLSPLHF. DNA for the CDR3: TGTGCCAGCAGCCCGGGCGGCACAGGGGGCCTTTCACCCCTCCACTTT.

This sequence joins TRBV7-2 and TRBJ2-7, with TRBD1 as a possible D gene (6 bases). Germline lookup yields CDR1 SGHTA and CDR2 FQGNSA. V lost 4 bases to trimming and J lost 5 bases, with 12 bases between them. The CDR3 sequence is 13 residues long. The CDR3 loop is CASSSREGDEQYF. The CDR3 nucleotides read TGTGCCAGCAGCTCGCGCGAGGGGGACGAGCAGTACTTC.

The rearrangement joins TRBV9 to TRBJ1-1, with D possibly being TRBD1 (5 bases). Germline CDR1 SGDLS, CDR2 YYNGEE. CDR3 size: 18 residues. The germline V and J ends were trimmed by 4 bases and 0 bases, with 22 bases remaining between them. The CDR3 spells CASSPRGGSSTMNTEAFF. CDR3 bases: TGTGCCAGCAGCCCCCGGGGGGGGTCATCCACAATGAACACTGAAGCTTTCTTT.

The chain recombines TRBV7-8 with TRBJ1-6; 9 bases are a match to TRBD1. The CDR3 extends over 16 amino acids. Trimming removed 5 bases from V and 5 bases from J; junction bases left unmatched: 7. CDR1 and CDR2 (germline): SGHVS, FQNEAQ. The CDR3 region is CASSATGGEDNSPLHF. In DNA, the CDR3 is TGTGCCAGCAGCGCCACAGGGGGCGAAGATAATTCACCCCTCCACTTT. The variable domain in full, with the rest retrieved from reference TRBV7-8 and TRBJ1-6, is GAGVSQSPRYKVAKRGQDVALRCDPISGHVSLFWYQQALGQGPEFLTYFQNEAQLDKSGLPSDRFFAERPEGSVSTLKIQRTQQEDSAVYLCASSATGGEDNSPLHFGNGTRLTVT.

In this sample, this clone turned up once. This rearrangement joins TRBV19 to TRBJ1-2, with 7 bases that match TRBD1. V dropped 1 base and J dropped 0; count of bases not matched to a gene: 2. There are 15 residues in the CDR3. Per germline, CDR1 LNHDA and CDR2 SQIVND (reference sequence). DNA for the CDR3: TGTGCCAGTAGTATAGCGCAGGGGGCTAACTATGGCTACACCTTC. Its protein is CASSIAQGANYGYTF. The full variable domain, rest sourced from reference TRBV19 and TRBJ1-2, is DGGITQSPKYLFRKEGQNVTLSCEQNLNHDAMYWYRQDPGQGLRLIYYSQIVNDFQKGDIAEGYSVSREKKESFPLTVTSAQKNPTAFYLCASSIAQGANYGYTFGSGTRLTVV.

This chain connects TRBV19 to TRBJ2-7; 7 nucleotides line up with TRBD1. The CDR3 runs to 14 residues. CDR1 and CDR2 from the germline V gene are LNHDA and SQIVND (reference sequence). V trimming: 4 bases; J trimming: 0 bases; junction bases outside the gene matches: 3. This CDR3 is CASSKQGSSYEQYF. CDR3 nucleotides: TGTGCCAGTAGTAAACAGGGGAGCTCCTACGAGCAGTACTTC.

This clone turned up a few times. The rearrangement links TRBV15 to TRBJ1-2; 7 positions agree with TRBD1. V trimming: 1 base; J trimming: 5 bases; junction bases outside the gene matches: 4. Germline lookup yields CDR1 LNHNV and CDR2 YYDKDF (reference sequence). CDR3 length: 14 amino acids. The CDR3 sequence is CATSRAMTGYGYTF. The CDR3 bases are TGTGCCACCAGCAGAGCCATGACAGGGTATGGCTACACCTTC.

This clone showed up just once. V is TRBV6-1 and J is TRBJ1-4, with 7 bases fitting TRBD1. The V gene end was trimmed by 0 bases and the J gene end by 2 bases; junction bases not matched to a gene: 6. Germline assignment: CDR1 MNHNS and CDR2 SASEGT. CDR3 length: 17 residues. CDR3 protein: CASSEAGGGFTNEKLFF. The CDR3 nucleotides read TGTGCCAGCAGTGAAGCAGGGGGCGGATTCACTAATGAAAAACTGTTTTTT.

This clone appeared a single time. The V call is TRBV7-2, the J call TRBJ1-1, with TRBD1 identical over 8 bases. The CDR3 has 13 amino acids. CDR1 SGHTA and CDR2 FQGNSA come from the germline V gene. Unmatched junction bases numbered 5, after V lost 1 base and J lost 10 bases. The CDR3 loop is CASSLDPGQGAFF. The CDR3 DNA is TGTGCCAGCAGCTTAGACCCTGGACAGGGAGCTTTCTTT.